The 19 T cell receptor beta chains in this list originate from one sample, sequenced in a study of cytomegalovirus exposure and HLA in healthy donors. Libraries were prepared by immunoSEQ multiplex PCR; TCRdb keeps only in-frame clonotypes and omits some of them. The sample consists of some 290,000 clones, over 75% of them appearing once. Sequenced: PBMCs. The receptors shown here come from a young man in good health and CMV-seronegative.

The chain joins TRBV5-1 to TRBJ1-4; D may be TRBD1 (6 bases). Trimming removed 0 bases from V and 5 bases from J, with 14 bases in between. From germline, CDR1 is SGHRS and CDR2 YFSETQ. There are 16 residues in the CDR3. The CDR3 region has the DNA TGCGCCAGCAGCTTGGATAACAGGGAGAGGAATGAAAAACTGTTTTTT. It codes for CASSLDNRERNEKLFF.

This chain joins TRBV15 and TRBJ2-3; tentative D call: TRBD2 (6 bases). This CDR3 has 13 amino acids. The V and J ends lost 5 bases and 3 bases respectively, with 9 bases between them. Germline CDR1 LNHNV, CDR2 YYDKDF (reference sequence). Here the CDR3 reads CATSPLATDTQYF. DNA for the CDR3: TGTGCCACCAGCCCACTAGCAACAGATACGCAGTATTTT.

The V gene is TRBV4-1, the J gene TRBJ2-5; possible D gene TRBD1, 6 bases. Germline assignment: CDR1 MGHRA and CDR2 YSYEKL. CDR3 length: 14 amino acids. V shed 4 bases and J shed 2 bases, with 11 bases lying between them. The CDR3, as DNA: TGCGCCAGCAGCCCTGGACAGACACAAGAGACCCAGTACTTC. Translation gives CASSPGQTQETQYF.

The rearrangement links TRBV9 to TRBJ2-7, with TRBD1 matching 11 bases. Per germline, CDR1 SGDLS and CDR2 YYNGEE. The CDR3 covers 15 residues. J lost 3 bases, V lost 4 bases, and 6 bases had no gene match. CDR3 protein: CASSPGQGAIYEQYF. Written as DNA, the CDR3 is TGTGCCAGCAGCCCCGGACAGGGGGCTATCTACGAGCAGTACTTC.

CDR3 region: CAISDQFERGYTDTQYF. The CDR3 bases are TGTGCCATCAGTGACCAATTTGAGCGGGGATACACAGATACGCAGTATTTT. The chain recombines TRBV10-3 with TRBJ2-3; 7 nucleotides agree with TRBD2. The CDR3 has 17 amino acids. Unmatched junction bases numbered 11, after V lost 3 bases and J lost 2 bases. Germline V gene data show CDR1 as ENHRY and CDR2 as SYGVKD.

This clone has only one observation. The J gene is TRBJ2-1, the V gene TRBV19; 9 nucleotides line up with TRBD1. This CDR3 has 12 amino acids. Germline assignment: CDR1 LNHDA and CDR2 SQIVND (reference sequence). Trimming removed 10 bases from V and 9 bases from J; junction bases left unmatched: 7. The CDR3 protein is CAITDRGGEQFF. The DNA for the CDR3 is TGTGCCATCACGGACAGGGGAGGTGAGCAGTTCTTC.

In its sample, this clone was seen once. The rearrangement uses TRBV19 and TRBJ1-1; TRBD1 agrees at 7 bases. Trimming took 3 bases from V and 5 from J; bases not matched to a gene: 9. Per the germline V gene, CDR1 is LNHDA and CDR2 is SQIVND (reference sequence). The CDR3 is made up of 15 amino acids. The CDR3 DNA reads TGTGCCAGTAGTATCAGATGGGACAGAAAGACTGAAGCTTTCTTT. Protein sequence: CASSIRWDRKTEAFF.

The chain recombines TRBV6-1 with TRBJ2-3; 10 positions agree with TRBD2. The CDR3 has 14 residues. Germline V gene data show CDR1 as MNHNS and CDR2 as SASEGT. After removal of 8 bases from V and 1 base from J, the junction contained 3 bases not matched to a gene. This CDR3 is CASGLAGGTDTQYF. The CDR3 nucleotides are TGTGCCAGCGGCCTAGCGGGGGGCACAGATACGCAGTATTTT.

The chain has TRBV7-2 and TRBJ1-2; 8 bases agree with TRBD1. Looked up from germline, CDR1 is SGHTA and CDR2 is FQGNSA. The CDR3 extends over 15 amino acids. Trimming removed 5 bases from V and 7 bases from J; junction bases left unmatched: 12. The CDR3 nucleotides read TGTGCCAGCAGCACCGTACAGGGGGGAGTTGGTGGCTACACCTTC. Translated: CASSTVQGGVGGYTF.

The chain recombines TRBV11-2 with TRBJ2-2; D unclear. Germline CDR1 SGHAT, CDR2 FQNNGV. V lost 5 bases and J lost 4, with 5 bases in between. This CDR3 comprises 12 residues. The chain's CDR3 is CASSPLTGELFF. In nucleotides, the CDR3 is TGTGCCAGCAGCCCTCTCACCGGGGAGCTGTTTTTT.

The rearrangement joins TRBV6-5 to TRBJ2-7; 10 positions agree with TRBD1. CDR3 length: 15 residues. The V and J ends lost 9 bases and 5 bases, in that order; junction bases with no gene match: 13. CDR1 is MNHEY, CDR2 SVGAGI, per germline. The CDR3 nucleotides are TGTGCCAGTCACCCAGACAGGGGGCATGTCCACGAGCAGTACTTC. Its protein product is CASHPDRGHVHEQYF.

This CDR3 reads CASSPVGPSGETQYF. The DNA of the CDR3 is TGTGCCAGCAGCCCCGTCGGCCCTTCGGGAGAGACCCAGTACTTC. The genes are TRBV7-6 and TRBJ2-5; no firm D call. Germline assignment: CDR1 SGHVS and CDR2 FNYEAQ. The CDR3 spans 15 residues. Trimming stripped 5 bases from V and 4 bases from J, with 17 bases between.

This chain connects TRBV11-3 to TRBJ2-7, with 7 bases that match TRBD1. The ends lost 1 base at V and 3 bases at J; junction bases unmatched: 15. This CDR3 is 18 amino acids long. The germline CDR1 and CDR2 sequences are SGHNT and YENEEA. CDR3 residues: CASSLARDSLLCLYEQYF. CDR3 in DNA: TGTGCCAGCAGCTTAGCCAGGGACAGCCTTTTATGTCTCTACGAGCAGTACTTC.

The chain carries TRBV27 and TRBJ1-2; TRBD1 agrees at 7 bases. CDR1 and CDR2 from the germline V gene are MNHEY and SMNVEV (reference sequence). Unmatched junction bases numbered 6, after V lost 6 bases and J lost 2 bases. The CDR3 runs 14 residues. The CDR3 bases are TGTGCCAGCAGGGAGAGGACAGGCAACTATGGCTACACCTTC. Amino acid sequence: CASRERTGNYGYTF.

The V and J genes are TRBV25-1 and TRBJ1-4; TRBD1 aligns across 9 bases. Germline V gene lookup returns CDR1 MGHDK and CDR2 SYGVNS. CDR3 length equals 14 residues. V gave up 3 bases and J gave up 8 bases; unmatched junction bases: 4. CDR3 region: CASSEGQGEEKLFF. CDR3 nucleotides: TGTGCCAGCAGTGAGGGACAGGGAGAGGAAAAACTGTTTTTT.

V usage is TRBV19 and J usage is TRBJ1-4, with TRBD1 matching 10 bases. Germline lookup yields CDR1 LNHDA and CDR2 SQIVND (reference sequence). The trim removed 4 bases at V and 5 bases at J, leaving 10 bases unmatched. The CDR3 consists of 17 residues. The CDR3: CASSRTGTGAQNEKLFF. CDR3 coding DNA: TGTGCCAGTAGTAGAACCGGGACAGGGGCCCAGAATGAAAAACTGTTTTTT.

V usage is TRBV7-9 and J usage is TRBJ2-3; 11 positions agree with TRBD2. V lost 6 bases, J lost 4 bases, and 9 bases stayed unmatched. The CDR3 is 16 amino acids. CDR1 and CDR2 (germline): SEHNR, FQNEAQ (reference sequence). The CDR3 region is CASRSGTSGSSDTQYF. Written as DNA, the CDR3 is TGTGCCAGCAGGTCCGGGACTAGCGGATCGTCAGATACGCAGTATTTT.

The CDR3 loop is CAWSGQGGDGYTF. DNA of the CDR3: TGTGCCTGGAGTGGACAGGGGGGCGATGGCTACACCTTC. The genes are TRBV30 and TRBJ1-2; 9 bases agree with TRBD1. Germline assignment: CDR1 GTSNPN and CDR2 SVGIG (reference sequence). The CDR3 covers 13 residues. V lost 1 base, J lost 6 bases, and 3 bases stayed unmatched.

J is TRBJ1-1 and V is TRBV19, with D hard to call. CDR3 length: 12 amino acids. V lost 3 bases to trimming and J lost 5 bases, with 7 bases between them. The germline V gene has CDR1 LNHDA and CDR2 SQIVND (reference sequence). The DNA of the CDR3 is TGTGCCAGTAGTATCGGCAGGACTGAAGCTTTCTTT. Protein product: CASSIGRTEAFF.